These 28 T cell receptor beta chains came from one sample sequenced in a study of T cell changes during pregnancy in multiple sclerosis. Sequenced by immunoSEQ multiplex PCR; TCRdb stores in-frame clones only, minus some. The table lists about 68,000 clones, 90% of them singletons. The sequenced sample was peripheral blood, obtained in the third trimester of pregnancy. Every receptor here comes from a female donor with multiple sclerosis, enrolled in a pregnancy study.

The J gene is TRBJ1-2, the V gene TRBV7-9; 7 nucleotides agree with TRBD1. CDR1 SEHNR and CDR2 FQNEAQ come from the germline V gene (reference sequence). The CDR3 is 17 amino acids. V was clipped by 5 bases and J by 3 bases; unmatched bases: 15. The CDR3 region is CASSPSPGTVRDYGYTF. DNA of the CDR3: TGTGCCAGCAGCCCCTCACCCGGGACAGTAAGAGACTATGGCTACACCTTC. Full variable domain (outside the CDR3, taken from reference TRBV7-9 and TRBJ1-2): DTGVSQNPRHKITKRGQNVTFRCDPISEHNRLYWYRQTLGQGPEFLTYFQNEAQLEKSRLLSDRFSAERPKGSFSTLEIQRTEQGDSAMYLCASSPSPGTVRDYGYTFGSGTRLTVV.

The chain carries TRBV4-1 and TRBJ1-1; 7 bases are a match to TRBD1. Trimming removed 1 base from V and 7 bases from J; junction bases left unmatched: 9. The CDR3 contains 15 residues. Germline CDR1 MGHRA, CDR2 YSYEKL. The CDR3 bases are TGCGCCAGCAGCCAAGCCCCAGACAGGGAATATGAAGCTTTCTTT. It specifies CASSQAPDREYEAFF.

The chain carries TRBV6-5 and TRBJ1-2; possible D gene TRBD1, 5 bases. Germline loops: CDR1 MNHEY, CDR2 SVGAGI. The CDR3 has 13 amino acids. V was trimmed by 6 bases and J by 2 bases, leaving 10 bases between them. Written as DNA, the CDR3 is TGTGCCAGCAGGATGACAGAAAACTATGGCTACACCTTC. This translates into CASRMTENYGYTF.

V and J are TRBV4-3 and TRBJ2-2; perhaps TRBD1 as D (6 bases). Trimming took 0 bases from V and 4 from J, leaving 15 bases between them. CDR3 length: 17 amino acids. Germline CDR1 and CDR2: LGHNA and YSLEER. The CDR3 DNA is TGCGCCAGCAGCCAAGATGACCTCTTACAGGGCACCGGGGAGCTGTTTTTT. Protein product: CASSQDDLLQGTGELFF.

The rearrangement uses TRBV10-3 and TRBJ2-7, with a weak D call TRBD2 (6 bases). Trimming removed 5 bases from V and 5 bases from J, with 22 bases in between. The germline V gene has CDR1 ENHRY and CDR2 SYGVKD. This CDR3 has 16 amino acids. CDR3 protein: CAISKIGGEPLHEQYF. The CDR3 DNA sequence: TGTGCCATCAGTAAAATAGGAGGGGAACCCCTCCACGAGCAGTACTTC.

The chain combines TRBV10-3 with TRBJ1-5, with D perhaps matching TRBD1 (6 bases). Germline CDR1 and CDR2: ENHRY and SYGVKD. The V end lost 0 bases, the J end lost 5 bases, and 8 bases lay between the germline ends. This CDR3 region has 14 residues. The CDR3, as DNA: TGTGCCATCAGTGAGTCCAGGGGAGATCAGCCCCAGCATTTT. Its translation is CAISESRGDQPQHF.

The chain has TRBV19 and TRBJ1-2; TRBD1 matches 8 bases. Germline-derived CDR1 and CDR2 are LNHDA and SQIVND (reference sequence). The CDR3 loop spans 16 amino acids. Trimming cost V 7 bases and J 4 bases; bases outside gene matches: 14. The CDR3 DNA reads as TGTGCCAGTACGGGGACAGGAGCCGCAGAGGGCTATGGCTACACCTTC. Translation: CASTGTGAAEGYGYTF.

The V gene is TRBV19, the J gene TRBJ1-5; tentative D call: TRBD1 (5 bases). The V gene's germline CDR1 is LNHDA and CDR2 SQIVND (reference sequence). CDR3 length: 15 amino acids. Trimming stripped 4 bases from V and 2 bases from J, with 12 bases between. Here the CDR3 DNA reads TGTGCCAGTAGTAGGGGCCTTTCGGGCAATCAGCCCCAGCATTTT. It encodes CASSRGLSGNQPQHF. Variable domain in full (rest from reference TRBV19 and TRBJ1-5): DGGITQSPKYLFRKEGQNVTLSCEQNLNHDAMYWYRQDPGQGLRLIYYSQIVNDFQKGDIAEGYSVSREKKESFPLTVTSAQKNPTAFYLCASSRGLSGNQPQHFGDGTRLSIL.

As for this clone: The junction departs from the called germline gene at one end, perhaps through a read error. J is TRBJ2-3 and V is TRBV7-6; D is perhaps TRBD2 (6 bases). The CDR3 is made up of 15 amino acids. Germline V gene data show CDR1 as SGHVS and CDR2 as FNYEAQ. Here the CDR3 DNA reads TGTGCCAGCAAAAGAAGCGGGTACTTCACAGATACGCAATATTTT. It encodes CASKRSGYFTDTQYF.

The chain uses TRBV5-1 and TRBJ1-3, with D possibly being TRBD1 (6 bases). Between the trimmed V and J ends, which lost 4 bases and 0 bases, there was a span of 17 bases. CDR3 length: 17 residues. Germline-derived CDR1 and CDR2 are SGHRS and YFSETQ. The CDR3 DNA follows: TGCGCCAGCAGCATCGGGACACGGAAAAACTCTGGAAACACCATATATTTT. Protein sequence: CASSIGTRKNSGNTIYF. The entire variable domain, with the rest obtained from reference TRBV5-1 and TRBJ1-3, is as follows: KAGVTQTPRYLIKTRGQQVTLSCSPISGHRSVSWYQQTPGQGLQFLFEYFSETQRNKGNFPGRFSGRQFSNSRSEMNVSTLELGDSALYLCASSIGTRKNSGNTIYFGEGSWLTVV.

The rearrangement joins TRBV14 to TRBJ2-1; D gene ambiguous. This CDR3 spans 17 amino acids. The germline V and J ends were trimmed by 4 bases and 6 bases, with 22 bases remaining between them. Germline assignment: CDR1 SGHDN and CDR2 FVKESK. For the CDR3, the DNA is TGTGCCAGCAGCCTCTCATTCAGAAGTGCAGGCTTCAATGAGCAGTTCTTC. This sequence encodes CASSLSFRSAGFNEQFF.

The CDR3 DNA is TGTGCCAGCAGCGTATCCAGGGACTCTGGAAACACCATATATTTT. Amino acid sequence: CASSVSRDSGNTIYF. V is TRBV7-7 and J is TRBJ1-3, with D possibly matching TRBD1 (5 bases). The germline V gene has CDR1 SSHAT and CDR2 FNYEAQ (reference sequence). V dropped 5 bases and J dropped 0 bases, with 11 bases sitting between them. The CDR3 extends over 15 amino acids.

The chain joins TRBV19 to TRBJ2-5, with 9 bases that match TRBD1. Germline assignment: CDR1 LNHDA and CDR2 SQIVND (reference sequence). This CDR3 region has 15 residues. Germline trimming cut 4 bases from V and 5 bases from J; bases unmatched to any gene: 8. Written as DNA, the CDR3 is TGTGCCAGTAGTAGGCCGGGACAGGGAGGGGAGACCCAGTACTTC. This gives the protein CASSRPGQGGETQYF.

This chain connects TRBV14 to TRBJ1-5; the match to TRBD1 covers 7 bases. Unmatched junction bases numbered 4, after V lost 4 bases and J lost 4 bases. Germline V gene lookup returns CDR1 SGHDN and CDR2 FVKESK. The CDR3 loop spans 14 amino acids. CDR3 sequence: CASSPRQGNQPQHF. CDR3 in DNA: TGTGCCAGCAGCCCGAGACAGGGTAATCAGCCCCAGCATTTT.

The chain has TRBV30 and TRBJ2-1; TRBD2 agrees at 9 bases. With V trimmed by 8 bases and J by 2 bases, 7 bases remained unmatched. The CDR3 runs 14 residues. Germline CDR1 GTSNPN, CDR2 SVGIG (reference sequence). The CDR3 spells CAQSSGSPYNEQFF. CDR3 sequence (DNA): TGTGCCCAAAGTAGCGGGAGTCCCTACAATGAGCAGTTCTTC.

This clone appeared a single time. The chain has TRBV14 and TRBJ2-3; 10 bases are shared with TRBD2. Looked up from germline, CDR1 is SGHDN and CDR2 is FVKESK. The CDR3 has 17 amino acids. V was pared by 0 bases and J by 5 bases, with 8 bases of the junction left unmatched. DNA of the CDR3: TGTGCCAGCAGCCAAGAAACTAGCGGGATAGAGGGAGATACGCAGTATTTT. It encodes CASSQETSGIEGDTQYF.

This clone was seen just once. The rearrangement uses TRBV30 and TRBJ2-1; no clear D. Germline V gene sequence: CDR1 GTSNPN, CDR2 SVGIG (reference sequence). CDR3 size: 11 residues. The V and J ends lost 5 bases and 7 bases respectively, with 9 bases between them. The DNA for the CDR3 is TGTGCCTGGGCCCCGGGTAATGAGCAGTTCTTC. It codes for CAWAPGNEQFF. The full variable domain, its missing parts supplied by reference TRBV30 and TRBJ2-1, is SQTIHQWPATLVQPVGSPLSLECTVEGTSNPNLYWYRQAAGRGLQLLFYSVGIGQISSEVPQNLSASRPQDRQFILSSKKLLLSDSGFYLCAWAPGNEQFFGPGTRLTVL.

V is TRBV11-2 and J is TRBJ2-1; D might be TRBD1 (6 bases). Per germline, CDR1 SGHAT and CDR2 FQNNGV. Trimming stripped 1 base from V and 4 bases from J, with 11 bases between. There are 15 residues in the CDR3. CDR3 DNA sequence: TGTGCCAGCAGCTTAGGGGGGCTTCTTTACAATGAGCAGTTCTTC. This gives the protein CASSLGGLLYNEQFF. The full variable domain, rest sourced from reference TRBV11-2 and TRBJ2-1, is EAGVAQSPRYKIIEKRQSVAFWCNPISGHATLYWYQQILGQGPKLLIQFQNNGVVDDSQLPKDRFSAERLKGVDSTLKIQPAKLEDSAVYLCASSLGGLLYNEQFFGPGTRLTVL.

The chain has TRBV7-9 and TRBJ2-7; weak D call: TRBD2 (7 bases). With 10 bases removed from V and 3 bases from J, the gap between germline ends came to 16 bases. In germline, CDR1 is SEHNR, CDR2 FQNEAQ (reference sequence). The length of the CDR3 is 13 residues. The CDR3 DNA sequence: TGTGCCACTTCTAAGGGGGGGGTCTACGAGCAGTACTTC. Translating it yields CATSKGGVYEQYF.

J is TRBJ1-5 and V is TRBV5-1; D is ambiguous. V was cut by 4 bases and J by 0 bases, with 11 bases left in between. The CDR3 runs 15 residues. Germline CDR1 is SGHRS and CDR2 is YFSETQ. CDR3 amino acids: CASSEVGNSNQPQHF. The DNA of the CDR3 is TGCGCCAGCAGCGAGGTCGGGAATAGCAATCAGCCCCAGCATTTT. Supplemented by reference TRBV5-1 and TRBJ1-5, the full variable domain reads KAGVTQTPRYLIKTRGQQVTLSCSPISGHRSVSWYQQTPGQGLQFLFEYFSETQRNKGNFPGRFSGRQFSNSRSEMNVSTLELGDSALYLCASSEVGNSNQPQHFGDGTRLSIL.

The chain joins TRBV11-2 to TRBJ1-1; D is possibly TRBD1 (6 bases). Germline CDR1 and CDR2: SGHAT and FQNNGV. The CDR3 runs 13 residues. V was shortened by 1 base and J by 5 bases, with 8 bases between the two germline ends. The CDR3 DNA is TGTGCCAGCAGCTTAGCGAGGGGGACTGAAGCTTTCTTT. This codes for CASSLARGTEAFF.

This clone has only one observation. V gene TRBV4-2 combines with J gene TRBJ2-7; unclear D gene. From germline, CDR1 is LGHNA and CDR2 YNFKEQ. The CDR3 consists of 11 residues. The CDR3 here is CASSQDGAFSV. The CDR3 nucleotides read TGTGCCAGCAGCCAAGACGGAGCGTTCAGCGTC.

The chain joins TRBV19 to TRBJ2-6, with a weak D call TRBD1 (5 bases). The germline V and J ends were trimmed by 3 bases and 2 bases, with 11 bases remaining between them. This CDR3 contains 16 residues. The germline V gene encodes CDR1 LNHDA and CDR2 SQIVND (reference sequence). The CDR3, as DNA: TGTGCCAGTAGTATTCAAGACAGAGCTGGGGCCAACGTCCTGACTTTC. It is translated as CASSIQDRAGANVLTF. The full variable domain, in which reference TRBV19 and TRBJ2-6 provide the parts outside the CDR3, is DGGITQSPKYLFRKEGQNVTLSCEQNLNHDAMYWYRQDPGQGLRLIYYSQIVNDFQKGDIAEGYSVSREKKESFPLTVTSAQKNPTAFYLCASSIQDRAGANVLTFGAGSRLTVL.

The chain has TRBV4-3 and TRBJ2-5, with TRBD2 identical over 8 bases. Looked up from germline, CDR1 is LGHNA and CDR2 is YSLEER. This CDR3 has 15 residues. V was pared by 1 base and J by 1 base, with 2 bases of the junction left unmatched. The CDR3 reads CASSQVLAVQETQYF. CDR3 bases: TGCGCCAGCAGCCAAGTACTAGCGGTCCAAGAGACCCAGTACTTC.

The V call is TRBV29-1, the J call TRBJ1-4; 8 bases fit TRBD1. Germline CDR1 is SQVTM and CDR2 is ANQGSEA. This CDR3 comprises 16 residues. The V segment lost 3 bases and the J segment 8 bases; nucleotides outside the gene matches: 14. CDR3 DNA: TGCAGCGTTGATGGCTTGCAGGGGGCAGAGGAAGAAAAACTGTTTTTT. As protein: CSVDGLQGAEEEKLFF.

The chain carries TRBV19 and TRBJ2-1; possible D gene TRBD1, 6 bases. The CDR3 spans 16 residues. V was cut by 5 bases and J by 0 bases, with 14 bases left in between. Germline assignment: CDR1 LNHDA and CDR2 SQIVND (reference sequence). As DNA, the CDR3 is TGTGCCAGTAGTTCCGGACAGTCCAGCTCCTACAATGAGCAGTTCTTC. Translation: CASSSGQSSSYNEQFF.

The rearrangement joins TRBV10-3 to TRBJ2-2; 8 bases line up with TRBD1. The CDR3 runs to 16 residues. From germline, CDR1 is ENHRY and CDR2 SYGVKD. J gave up 2 bases and V 5 bases, and 7 bases lay outside the gene matches. The CDR3 DNA is TGTGCCATCAGTCGAGGACAGGGTACAAACACCGGGGAGCTGTTTTTT. It encodes CAISRGQGTNTGELFF.

V is TRBV5-1 and J is TRBJ2-5, with 7 bases matching TRBD1. The V gene end was trimmed by 1 base and the J gene end by 5 bases; junction bases not matched to a gene: 2. From germline, CDR1 is SGHRS and CDR2 YFSETQ. CDR3 length: 13 amino acids. The CDR3 DNA reads as TGCGCCAGCAGCTTGACAGGGGATGAGACCCAGTACTTC. Protein: CASSLTGDETQYF. Combining the CDR3 with reference TRBV5-1 and TRBJ2-5 gives the whole variable domain KAGVTQTPRYLIKTRGQQVTLSCSPISGHRSVSWYQQTPGQGLQFLFEYFSETQRNKGNFPGRFSGRQFSNSRSEMNVSTLELGDSALYLCASSLTGDETQYFGPGTRLLVL.